This TCR beta chain was captured in a study of regulatory T cells in long-lasting Graves disease. Trimming left V 7 bases short and J 4 bases short, with 20 bases between. CDR3 length: 15 amino acids. Germline CDR1 and CDR2: SGHDT and YYEEEE. iRepertoire HTBI primers and Arm-PCR of CDR3 regions built TCR beta libraries. TCRdb re-analysed the multiplex PCR reads in MiXCR, keeping a single row per CDR3 protein. The sample includes roughly 450,000 distinct CDR3 sequences, 20% to 25% of them seen just once. Sample time point: persistent/refractory GD, antithyroid drugs over 5 years with positive TRAb. After RNA was extracted from PBMCs, the TCR library was made from it.

Sequenced here: peripheral blood mononuclear cells (PBMCs), sampled when the disease was refractory, from a patient treated with antithyroid drugs. The sequence came from a female donor with Graves disease. V usage is TRBV5-6 and J usage is TRBJ1-2; D is possibly TRBD1 (6 bases). The CDR3 DNA reads as TGTGCCAGCGGCAAGGTGGACAGTAGCGGCTATGGCTACACCTTC. It is translated as CASGKVDSSGYGYTF.